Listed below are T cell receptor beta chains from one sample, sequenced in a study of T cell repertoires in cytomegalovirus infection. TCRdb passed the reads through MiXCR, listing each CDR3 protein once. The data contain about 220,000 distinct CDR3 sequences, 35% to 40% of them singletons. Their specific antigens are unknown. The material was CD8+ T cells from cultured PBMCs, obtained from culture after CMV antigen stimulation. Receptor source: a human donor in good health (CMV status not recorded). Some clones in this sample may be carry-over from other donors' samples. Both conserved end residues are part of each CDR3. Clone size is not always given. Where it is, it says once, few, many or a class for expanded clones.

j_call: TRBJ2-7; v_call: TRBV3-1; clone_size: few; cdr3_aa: CASSQDPGTEQYF
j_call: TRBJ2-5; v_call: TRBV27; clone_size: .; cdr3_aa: CASSLGTGAGETQYF
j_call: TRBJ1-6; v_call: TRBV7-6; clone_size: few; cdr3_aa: CASSRGQGANSPLHF
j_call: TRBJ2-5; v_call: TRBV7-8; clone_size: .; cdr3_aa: CASSSGGRAQETQYF
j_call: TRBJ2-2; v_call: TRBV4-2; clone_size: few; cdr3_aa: CASSQGDGTGELFF
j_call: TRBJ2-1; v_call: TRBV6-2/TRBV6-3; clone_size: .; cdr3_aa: CASSYPQKNGRANEQFF
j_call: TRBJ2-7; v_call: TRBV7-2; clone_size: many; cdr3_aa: CASSSRQTGDYEQYF
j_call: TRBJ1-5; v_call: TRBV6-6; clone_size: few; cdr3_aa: CASTPRRRGADQPQHF
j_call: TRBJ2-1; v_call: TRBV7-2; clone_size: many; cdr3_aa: CASSLLPPNEQFF
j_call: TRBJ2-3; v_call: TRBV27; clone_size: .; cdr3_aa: CASSLWSQGTDTQYF
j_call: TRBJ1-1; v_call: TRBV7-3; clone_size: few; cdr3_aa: CASSLTPYVEAFF
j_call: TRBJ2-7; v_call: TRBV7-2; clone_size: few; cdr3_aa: CASSPVSGSGYEQYF
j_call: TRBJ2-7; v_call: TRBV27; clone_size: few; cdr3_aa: CASSLRAYNEQYF
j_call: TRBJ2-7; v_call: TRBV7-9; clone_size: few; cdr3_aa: CASSPTQARHEQYF
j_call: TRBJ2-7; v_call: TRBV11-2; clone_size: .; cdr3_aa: CASSRVEGGAYEQYF
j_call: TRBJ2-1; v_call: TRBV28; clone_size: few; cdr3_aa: CASSQTSVEQFF
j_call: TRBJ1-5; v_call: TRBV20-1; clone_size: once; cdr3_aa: CSASVSPGHKREHSNQPQHF
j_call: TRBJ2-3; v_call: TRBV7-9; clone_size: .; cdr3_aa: CASSSTYATGRSTDTQYF
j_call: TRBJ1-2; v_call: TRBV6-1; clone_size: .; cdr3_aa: CASSEGRALYGYTF
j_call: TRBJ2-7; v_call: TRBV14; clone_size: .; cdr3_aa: CASSDSGLAGGEQYF
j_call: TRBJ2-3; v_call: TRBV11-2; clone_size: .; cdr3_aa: CASSLGGWGDTQYF
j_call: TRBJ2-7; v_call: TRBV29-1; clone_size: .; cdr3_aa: CSVIWDSSYEQYF
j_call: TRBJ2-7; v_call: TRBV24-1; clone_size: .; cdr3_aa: CATSDPTGPEQYF